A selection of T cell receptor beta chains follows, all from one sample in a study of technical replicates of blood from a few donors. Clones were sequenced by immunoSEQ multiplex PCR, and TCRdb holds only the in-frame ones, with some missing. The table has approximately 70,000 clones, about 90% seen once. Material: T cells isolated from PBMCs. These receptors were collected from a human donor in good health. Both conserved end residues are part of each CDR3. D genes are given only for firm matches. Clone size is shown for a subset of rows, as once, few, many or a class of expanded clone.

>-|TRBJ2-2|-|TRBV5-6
CASSMRISGDTGELFF
TGTGCCAGCAGCATGCGGATTAGCGGTGACACCGGGGAGCTGTTTTTT
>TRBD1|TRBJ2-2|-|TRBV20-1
CSAQGGRELFF
TGCAGTGCTCAAGGGGGCAGGGAGCTGTTTTTT
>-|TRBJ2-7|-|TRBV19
CASSIGRAMAYEQYF
TGTGCCAGTAGTATAGGGAGAGCCATGGCCTACGAGCAGTACTTC
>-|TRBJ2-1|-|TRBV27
CASAPRGYNEQFF
TGTGCCAGTGCCCCCAGGGGATACAATGAGCAGTTCTTC
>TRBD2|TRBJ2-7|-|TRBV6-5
CASSGSGTSVSEQYF
TGTGCCAGCAGTGGCTCCGGGACTAGTGTATCCGAGCAGTACTTC
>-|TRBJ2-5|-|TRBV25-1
CASSEVRVQETQYF
TGTGCCAGCAGTGAAGTGAGGGTACAAGAGACCCAGTACTTC
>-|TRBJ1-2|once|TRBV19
CASSIEEAAYGYTF
TGTGCCAGTAGTATAGAGGAGGCCGCCTATGGCTACACCTTC
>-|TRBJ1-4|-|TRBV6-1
CASSDTQGINEKLFF
TGTGCCAGCAGTGATACTCAGGGTATCAATGAAAAACTGTTTTTT
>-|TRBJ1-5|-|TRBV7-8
CASSPTGGNSNQPQHF
TGTGCCAGCAGCCCGACTGGGGGCAATAGCAATCAGCCCCAGCATTTT
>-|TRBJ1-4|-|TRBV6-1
CASSEAPAGREGEKLFF
TGTGCCAGCAGTGAAGCCCCCGCTGGGAGGGAGGGGGAAAAACTGTTTTTT
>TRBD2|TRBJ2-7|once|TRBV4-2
CASSQAILAGRYEQYF
TGTGCCAGCAGCCAAGCTATCCTAGCGGGAAGGTACGAGCAGTACTTC
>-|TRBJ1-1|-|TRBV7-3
CASSLAGGSMNTEAFF
TGTGCCAGCAGCTTAGCCGGGGGTTCCATGAACACTGAAGCTTTCTTT
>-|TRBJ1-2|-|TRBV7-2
CASSLYWGGRQVEGYTF
TGTGCCAGCAGCTTGTACTGGGGAGGTCGCCAAGTGGAGGGCTACACCTTC
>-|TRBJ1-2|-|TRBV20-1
CSAGVGYGYTF
TGCAGTGCTGGAGTCGGCTATGGCTACACCTTC
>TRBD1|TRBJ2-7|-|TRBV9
CASSVRDSYYEQYF
TGTGCCAGCAGCGTCCGGGACAGCTATTACGAGCAGTACTTC
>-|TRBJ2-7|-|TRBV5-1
CASSKGHQGPYEQYF
TGCGCCAGCAGCAAGGGCCACCAGGGCCCCTACGAGCAGTACTTC
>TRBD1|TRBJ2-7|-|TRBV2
CASNPQGALAYEQYF
TGTGCCAGCAATCCTCAGGGGGCTTTGGCCTACGAGCAGTACTTC
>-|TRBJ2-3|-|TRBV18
CASSQSGGDTQYF
TGTGCCAGCTCACAATCCGGGGGAGATACGCAGTATTTT
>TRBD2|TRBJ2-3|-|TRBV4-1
CASSQGVALAGAVDTQYF
TGCGCCAGCAGCCAAGGGGTAGCACTAGCGGGAGCGGTAGATACGCAGTATTTT
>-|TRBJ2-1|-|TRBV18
CASSPPNGPKGKSYNEQFF
TGTGCCAGCTCACCACCGAATGGCCCCAAGGGGAAGTCCTACAATGAGCAGTTCTTC
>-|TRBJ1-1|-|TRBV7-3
CASSLTPGQNTEAFF
TGTGCCAGCAGCTTAACGCCAGGGCAGAACACTGAAGCTTTCTTT
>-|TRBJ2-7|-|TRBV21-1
CASSRAVPDGEQYF
TGTGCCAGCAGCAGAGCAGTGCCCGACGGGGAGCAGTACTTC
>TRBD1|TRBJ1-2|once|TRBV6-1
CASSDHILIGTGDNYGYTF
TGTGCCAGCAGTGATCATATACTAATCGGGACAGGGGACAACTATGGCTACACCTTC
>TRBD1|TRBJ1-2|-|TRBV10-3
CAISDAGGYGYTF
TGTGCCATCAGTGACGCAGGGGGCTATGGCTACACCTTC
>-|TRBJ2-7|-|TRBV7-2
CASSLSTGSSYEQYF
TGTGCCAGCAGCTTAAGCACAGGGAGCTCCTACGAGCAGTACTTC
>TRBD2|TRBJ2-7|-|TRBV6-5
CASTAAGGGYEQYF
TGTGCCAGCACTGCCGCGGGAGGGGGCTACGAGCAGTACTTC
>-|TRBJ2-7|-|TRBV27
CASSSYQRIYEQYF
TGTGCCAGCAGTTCATATCAGCGGATCTACGAGCAGTACTTC
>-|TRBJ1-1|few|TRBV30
CAWSEDTNTEAFF
TGTGCCTGGAGCGAGGACACAAACACTGAAGCTTTCTTT
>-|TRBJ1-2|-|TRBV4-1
CASSQDRQDRLANYGYTF
TGCGCCAGCAGCCAAGATCGACAGGACCGATTAGCTAACTATGGCTACACCTTC
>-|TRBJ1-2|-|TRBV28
CASSLGAKATYGYTF
TGTGCCAGCTCCTTAGGGGCAAAAGCAACCTATGGCTACACCTTC
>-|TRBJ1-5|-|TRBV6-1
CASSGGGGARQPQHF
TGTGCCAGCAGTGGCGGGGGGGGCGCGAGGCAGCCCCAGCATTTT
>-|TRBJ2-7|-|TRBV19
CASSIGAAPYEQYF
TGTGCCAGTAGTATAGGGGCCGCTCCCTACGAGCAGTACTTC
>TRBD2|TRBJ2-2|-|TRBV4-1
CASSQGGLADTGELFF
TGCGCCAGCAGCCAAGGCGGACTAGCCGACACCGGGGAGCTGTTTTTT
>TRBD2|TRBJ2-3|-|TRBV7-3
CASSERTTGGITDTQYF
TGTGCCAGCAGCGAGAGGACAACGGGAGGGATCACAGATACGCAGTATTTT
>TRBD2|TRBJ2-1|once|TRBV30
CAWSLAGSSYNEQFF
TGTGCCTGGAGTCTAGCGGGGAGCTCCTACAATGAGCAGTTCTTC
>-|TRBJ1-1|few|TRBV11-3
CASSQFSGTEAFF
TGTGCCAGCAGCCAGTTTTCGGGGACTGAAGCTTTCTTT
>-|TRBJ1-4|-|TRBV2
CASSGTATNEKLFF
TGTGCCAGCAGTGGGACAGCAACTAATGAAAAACTGTTTTTT
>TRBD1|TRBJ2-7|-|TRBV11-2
CASSSSDRGDREQYF
TGTGCCAGCAGCTCCTCGGACAGGGGGGACCGCGAGCAGTACTTC
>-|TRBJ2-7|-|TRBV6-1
CASSEALRGTYEQYF
TGTGCCAGCAGTGAAGCGCTTCGGGGGACCTACGAGCAGTACTTC
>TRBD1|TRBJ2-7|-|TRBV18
CASSSGQEIYEQYF
TGTGCCAGCTCATCGGGACAGGAAATTTACGAGCAGTACTTC
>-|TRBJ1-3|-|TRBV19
CASSKDSSGNTIYF
TGTGCCAGTAGTAAAGACAGCTCTGGAAACACCATATATTTT
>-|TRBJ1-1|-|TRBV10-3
CAISHSRENTEAFF
TGTGCCATCAGCCATTCCAGGGAGAACACTGAAGCTTTCTTT
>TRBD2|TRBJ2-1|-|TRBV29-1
CSAKGTSGSYEQFF
TGCAGCGCTAAAGGGACTAGCGGGAGCTATGAGCAGTTCTTC
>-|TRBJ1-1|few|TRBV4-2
CASSQAMNTEAFF
TGTGCCAGCAGCCAAGCCATGAACACTGAAGCTTTCTTT
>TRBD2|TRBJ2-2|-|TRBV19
CASSLGTSGNTGELFF
TGTGCCAGTAGTTTAGGGACTAGCGGGAACACCGGGGAGCTGTTTTTT
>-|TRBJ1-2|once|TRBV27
CASTSVGGAYGYTF
TGTGCCAGCACAAGCGTCGGGGGGGCGTATGGCTACACCTTC
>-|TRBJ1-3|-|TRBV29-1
CSVYSTGNTIYF
TGCAGCGTTTACAGCACTGGAAACACCATATATTTT
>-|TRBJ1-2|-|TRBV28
CASSRDTVNYGYTF
TGTGCCAGCAGTCGTGACACCGTTAACTATGGCTACACCTTC
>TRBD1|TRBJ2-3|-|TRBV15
CATEEGASTDTQYF
TGTGCCACCGAAGAGGGGGCTAGCACAGATACGCAGTATTTT
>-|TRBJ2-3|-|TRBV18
CASSPELLDTQYF
TGTGCCAGCTCACCAGAGTTATTAGATACGCAGTATTTT
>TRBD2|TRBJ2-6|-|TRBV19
CASSTSGSTGANVLTF
TGTGCCAGTAGTACTAGCGGGAGCACTGGGGCCAACGTCCTGACTTTC
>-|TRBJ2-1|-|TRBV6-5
CASSPSHGNEQFF
TGTGCCAGCAGTCCCTCCCACGGGAATGAGCAGTTCTTC
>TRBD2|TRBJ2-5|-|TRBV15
CATSSSSGQETQYF
TGTGCCACCAGCAGCTCTAGCGGACAAGAGACCCAGTACTTC